This T cell receptor beta chain was documented in a study of cytomegalovirus exposure and HLA in healthy donors. Study-level findings and limits: In vitro experiments confirmed that three CMV-associated chains were specific for CMV antigens. The study listed roughly 150 cytomegalovirus-associated TCR beta chains.

The table came from immunoSEQ multiplex PCR; TCRdb's copy has only in-frame clones and leaves some out. The sample includes tens of thousands of clones, 80% to 85% of them seen just once. V shed 1 base and J shed 3 bases, with 16 bases lying between them. The CDR3 loop spans 16 amino acids. The V gene's germline CDR1 is LGHNA and CDR2 YNFKEQ. Regarding this clone: The antigen remains undetermined.

This sequence joins TRBV4-2 and TRBJ2-7, with D possibly TRBD1 on 5 matching bases. Sequencing used PBMCs. The TCR originated in a woman aged 18-29 years in good health and CMV-seropositive. The CDR3 nucleotides are TGTGCCAGCAGCCAAGGCATGGGCCAGGGCCTCTACGAGCAGTACTTC. Translation: CASSQGMGQGLYEQYF.